These 18 T cell receptor beta chains came from one sample sequenced in a study of blood T cells in healthy people across ages. Together with a sample-barcoded 5' primer, a J-beta primer mix was included in a second PCR lasting about 6 to 11 cycles. TCRdb processed the 5' RACE reads anew with MiXCR; each CDR3 protein has one entry. The data contain 730,000 or so distinct CDR3 sequences, around 41% of them singletons. Sequencing was performed on blood. The origin of the receptors is a man older than 75 in good health.

This clonotype was found a few times. This chain joins TRBV6-2 or TRBV6-3 and TRBJ2-3, with TRBD2 identical over 8 bases. This CDR3 has 17 amino acids. V lost 2 bases and J lost 2; bases outside the gene matches: 9. Looked up from germline, CDR1 is MNHEY and CDR2 is SVGEGT. The CDR3: CASSYETSDRLTDTQYF. The CDR3 nucleotides are TGTGCCAGCAGTTACGAGACTAGCGACAGACTCACAGATACGCAGTATTTT.

This clonotype was found once. The CDR3 sequence: CASRRVSGANNEQFF. DNA for the CDR3: TGTGCCAGCAGGAGAGTCAGCGGGGCCAACAATGAGCAGTTCTTC. V is TRBV27 and J is TRBJ2-1, with TRBD2 identical over 7 bases. The CDR3 is 15 amino acids. Looked up from germline, CDR1 is MNHEY and CDR2 is SMNVEV (reference sequence). V shed 6 bases and J 5 bases; nucleotides not matched to a gene: 10.

This sequence joins TRBV27 and TRBJ2-7; a possible D gene is TRBD1 (5 bases). This CDR3 has 13 residues. V was pared by 5 bases and J by 7 bases, with 15 bases between. Germline lookup yields CDR1 MNHEY and CDR2 SMNVEV (reference sequence). CDR3 DNA: TGTGCCAGCAGTGTCCAGGGATACAATGAGCAGTACTTC. Its translation: CASSVQGYNEQYF.

This clonotype appeared a few times. The V gene is TRBV2, the J gene TRBJ2-3; no definite D call. The length of the CDR3 is 14 residues. Germline V gene data show CDR1 as SNHLY and CDR2 as FYNNEI. V lost 6 bases and J lost 0, with 10 bases in between. The CDR3 is CASRIWPSTDTQYF. CDR3 bases: TGTGCCAGCAGAATATGGCCTAGCACAGATACGCAGTATTTT.

The chain recombines TRBV7-2 with TRBJ2-5; the match to TRBD2 covers 8 bases. This CDR3 region has 15 residues. The V segment lost 6 bases and the J segment 4 bases; nucleotides outside the gene matches: 10. CDR1 and CDR2 (germline): SGHTA, FQGNSA. The CDR3 spells CASRLDSGGGETQYF. The CDR3 DNA is TGTGCCAGCAGATTGGATTCGGGAGGGGGAGAGACCCAGTACTTC.

The chain couples TRBV3-1 to TRBJ2-7, with a weak D call TRBD1 (6 bases). Germline V gene sequence: CDR1 LGHDT, CDR2 YNNKEL (reference sequence). The CDR3 has 15 residues. V lost 0 bases to trimming and J lost 3 bases, with 12 bases between them. CDR3 in DNA: TGTGCCAGCAGCCAAGATCCTGTCAGGGGCTACGAGCAGTACTTC. Translating it yields CASSQDPVRGYEQYF.

A few counts support this clonotype. V and J are TRBV27 and TRBJ2-1; TRBD1 or TRBD2 may be the D gene (6 bases each). Trimming removed 3 bases at V and 5 bases at J, with 14 bases between. In germline, CDR1 is MNHEY, CDR2 SMNVEV (reference sequence). The CDR3 consists of 15 residues. The chain's CDR3 is CASSFRQGRNNEQFF. CDR3 DNA sequence: TGTGCCAGCAGTTTCAGGCAGGGGAGGAACAATGAGCAGTTCTTC.

J is TRBJ1-1 and V is TRBV12-3 or TRBV12-4; TRBD1 might be the D (6 bases). This CDR3 contains 12 residues. Trimming shortened V by 3 bases and J by 8 bases, and 10 bases separated the two germline ends. CDR3 bases: TGTGCCAGCAGTTTGACAGGAGCAGAAGCTTTCTTT. Protein: CASSLTGAEAFF.

The chain couples TRBV29-1 to TRBJ2-5; 11 nucleotides agree with TRBD2. CDR1 and CDR2 (germline): SQVTM, ANQGSEA. The CDR3 spans 16 residues. V was pared by 7 bases and J by 11 bases, with 21 bases of the junction left unmatched. The CDR3 DNA reads TGCAGCGGAACTCTGATAGCGGGAGGGCCTAACGCTGAGCAGTACTTC. Its protein product is CSGTLIAGGPNAEQYF.

This clonotype was detected only a few times. This chain links TRBV5-1 with TRBJ2-3; 12 bases match TRBD1. The germline CDR1 and CDR2 sequences are SGHRS and YFSETQ. The ends lost 3 bases at V and 4 bases at J; junction bases unmatched: 6. The CDR3 contains 16 residues. CDR3 in amino acids: CASSYGTGGIADTQYF. The CDR3 bases are TGCGCCAGCAGCTATGGGACAGGGGGCATCGCAGATACGCAGTATTTT.

This rearrangement joins TRBV20-1 to TRBJ2-5; 8 bases align to TRBD2. The germline gives CDR1 DFQATT, CDR2 SNEGSKA (reference sequence). CDR3 length: 13 residues. V shed 8 bases and J 11 bases; nucleotides not matched to a gene: 16. The CDR3 sequence: CSPLRTSIYEQYF. The CDR3 region has the DNA TGCAGTCCCTTAAGGACTAGCATTTATGAGCAGTACTTC.

This clonotype was detected once. This chain joins TRBV7-6 and TRBJ2-1; 8 positions agree with TRBD2. Germline V gene lookup returns CDR1 SGHVS and CDR2 FNYEAQ. CDR3 size: 17 residues. V was pared by 2 bases and J by 5 bases, with 11 bases of the junction left unmatched. CDR3 nucleotide sequence: TGTGCCAGCAGCTTATTAGGGGTAGCGGGAAACAACAATGAGCAGTTCTTC. Protein sequence: CASSLLGVAGNNNEQFF.

The rearrangement links TRBV7-2 to TRBJ2-5, with TRBD2 matching 11 bases. The length of the CDR3 is 18 residues. V dropped 3 bases and J dropped 11; count of bases not matched to a gene: 20. Germline V gives CDR1 SGHTA, CDR2 FQGNSA. DNA for the CDR3: TGTGCCAGCAGCTTCGTTAGCGGGAGGGCCCCCTTCCTCAATGAGCAGTACTTC. It codes for CASSFVSGRAPFLNEQYF.

Of note for this clonotype: It may be a read error: a sequence one base away is much more abundant. The V and J genes are TRBV9 and TRBJ2-1; maybe TRBD1 (6 bases). Germline V gene sequence: CDR1 SGDLS, CDR2 YYNGEE. With 0 bases removed from V and 10 bases from J, the gap between germline ends came to 17 bases. The CDR3 extends over 15 amino acids. The CDR3 reads CASSVADSQGYEQFF. The CDR3 DNA reads TGTGCCAGCAGCGTAGCGGACTCACAGGGCTACGAGCAGTTCTTC.

Points on this clonotype: Being one base from a much bigger clone, this may be a read error. In DNA, the CDR3 is TGCGCCAGCAGCTTGTCCAGGGGGACAGGGGACAACGAGCAGTTCTTC. It codes for CASSLSRGTGDNEQFF. The V and J genes are TRBV5-1 and TRBJ2-1; 10 bases are shared with TRBD1. The CDR3 is made up of 16 amino acids. The germline V gene encodes CDR1 SGHRS and CDR2 YFSETQ.

The rearrangement links TRBV10-3 to TRBJ2-7; unclear D gene. The CDR3 sequence is 13 residues long. The V gene's germline CDR1 is ENHRY and CDR2 SYGVKD. V lost 3 bases, J lost 3 bases, and 9 bases lay in between. The CDR3 region is CAISEVPHYEQYF. In DNA, the CDR3 is TGTGCCATCAGTGAAGTCCCGCACTACGAGCAGTACTTC.

Remarks on this clonotype: It differs at one base from a far larger clone, so likely a read error. The rearrangement joins TRBV6-2 or TRBV6-3 to TRBJ2-7; D remains ambiguous. The CDR3 has 12 amino acids. The germline CDR1 and CDR2 sequences are MNHEY and SVGEGT. The CDR3 is CAGSYSSYEQYF. DNA of the CDR3: TGTGCCGGCAGTTACTCGTCCTACGAGCAGTACTTC.

This clonotype was counted at least ten times. This chain links TRBV4-3 with TRBJ1-2; D is possibly TRBD1 (5 bases). This CDR3 is built from 14 residues. Trimming pared 0 bases from V and 4 bases from J, leaving 9 bases between. CDR1 and CDR2 (germline): LGHNA, YSLEER. CDR3 DNA sequence: TGCGCCAGCAGCCAAGACGGACACTCCTATGGCTACACCTTC. Translating it yields CASSQDGHSYGYTF.